One sample yielded the 13 T cell receptor beta chains listed below, sequenced in a study of identical twins. One entry per CDR3 protein results from TCRdb running MiXCR on the 5' RACE reads. The sample yields around 550,000 distinct CDR3 sequences, over 12% seen once. The same data also went into a second study, on yellow fever vaccine responses in identical twins.

Source material: CD4+ T cells sorted from blood. The receptors stem from a woman aged 18 to 35 in good health.

The V call is TRBV11-2, the J call TRBJ2-6; D is unresolved. The V end was cut by 4 bases, the J end by 2 bases, with 15 bases between. The length of the CDR3 is 17 residues. CDR1 and CDR2 (germline): SGHAT, FQNNGV. CDR3 in DNA: TGTGCCAGCAGCTCGTTGAAAAAAGGGACTGGGGCCAACGTCCTGACTTTC. Residues: CASSSLKKGTGANVLTF.

This clonotype was seen a few times. The CDR3 here is CASWAGATYNEQFF. In nucleotides, the CDR3 is TGTGCCTCGTGGGCGGGAGCTACCTACAATGAGCAGTTCTTC. This chain uses TRBV10-3 with TRBJ2-1, with 7 bases aligning to TRBD2. V trimming: 11 bases; J trimming: 2 bases; junction bases outside the gene matches: 9. Germline CDR1 is ENHRY and CDR2 is SYGVKD. The CDR3 is 14 residues long.

The chain joins TRBV5-1 to TRBJ2-1; 14 bases are a match to TRBD2. Germline CDR1 and CDR2: SGHRS and YFSETQ. V dropped 0 bases and J dropped 3; count of bases not matched to a gene: 5. CDR3 length equals 18 residues. CDR3 bases: TGCGCCAGCAGCTTGGCGGGACTAGCGGGAGCAAACTACAATGAGCAGTTCTTC. Amino acid sequence: CASSLAGLAGANYNEQFF.

V and J are TRBV20-1 and TRBJ1-1; unclear D gene. Germline CDR1 reads DFQATT; CDR2 reads SNEGSKA (reference sequence). Trimming cost V 1 base and J 3 bases, with 15 bases left between them. CDR3 length: 15 amino acids. The CDR3 is CSARGVDRWDTEAFF. The CDR3 DNA follows: TGCAGTGCTAGAGGGGTTGACCGGTGGGACACTGAAGCTTTCTTT.

This clonotype was counted between two and nine times. This chain links TRBV28 with TRBJ1-3, with D unclear. The ends were cut back, 7 bases at V and 8 bases at J, with 15 bases in the middle. Looked up from germline, CDR1 is MDHEN and CDR2 is SYDVKM. The CDR3 contains 13 residues. The DNA for the CDR3 is TGTGCCAGCACTAACAGCGTTCAAGACACCATATATTTT. Protein product: CASTNSVQDTIYF.

The V gene is TRBV11-2, the J gene TRBJ1-1; tentative D call: TRBD1 (5 bases). The CDR3 is 14 residues long. V lost 2 bases to trimming and J lost 1 base, with 8 bases between them. Germline CDR1 and CDR2: SGHAT and FQNNGV. DNA of the CDR3: TGTGCCAGCAGCTTATCCCAGGGGAACACTGAAGCTTTCTTT. This sequence encodes CASSLSQGNTEAFF.

The chain links TRBV20-1 to TRBJ2-1; weak D call: TRBD1 (5 bases). The CDR3 contains 15 residues. V lost 0 bases and J lost 8, with 17 bases in between. CDR1 is DFQATT and CDR2 is SNEGSKA in the germline V gene (reference sequence). As DNA, the CDR3 is TGCAGTGCTAGAGATCGCAAGGGGCCCTCTTATGAGCAGTTCTTC. Translating it yields CSARDRKGPSYEQFF.

The chain carries TRBV5-8 and TRBJ2-5, with 9 bases aligning to TRBD2. V was clipped by 4 bases and J by 5 bases; unmatched bases: 9. Germline V gene lookup returns CDR1 SGHTS and CDR2 YDEGEE. The CDR3 has 15 amino acids. The CDR3 region has the DNA TGTGCCAGCAGCCCTAGCGGGATCGGAGGGGAGACCCAGTACTTC. As protein: CASSPSGIGGETQYF.

This clonotype has just a few counts. This rearrangement joins TRBV20-1 to TRBJ2-2; TRBD1 matches at 8 bases. In germline, CDR1 is DFQATT, CDR2 SNEGSKA (reference sequence). The CDR3 contains 15 residues. V was pared by 3 bases and J by 5 bases, with 8 bases of the junction left unmatched. This CDR3 reads CSARPRGRGTGELFF. The DNA for the CDR3 is TGCAGTGCTAGGCCCAGGGGGCGCGGGACCGGGGAGCTGTTTTTT.

This clonotype has only a few counts. The chain combines TRBV28 with TRBJ2-1; TRBD1 agrees at 7 bases. J was trimmed by 6 bases and V by 6 bases; bases with no gene match: 8. The CDR3 extends over 14 amino acids. Per germline, CDR1 MDHEN and CDR2 SYDVKM. CDR3 loop: CASRTARGPNEQFF. The CDR3 coding sequence is TGTGCCAGCAGGACAGCTAGGGGGCCCAATGAGCAGTTCTTC.

CDR3 nucleotides: TGTGCCAGCAGTTACGGGGGACTAGCGGGCTCGAACACCGGGGAGCTGTTTTTT. It codes for CASSYGGLAGSNTGELFF. The V gene is TRBV6-8, the J gene TRBJ2-2, with 12 bases lining up with TRBD2. Germline V gene lookup returns CDR1 MNHGY and CDR2 SAAAGT. V lost 2 bases to trimming and J lost 0 bases; unmatched junction nucleotides: 4. The CDR3 contains 18 residues.

The V call is TRBV12-3 or TRBV12-4, the J call TRBJ2-1; 7 nucleotides agree with TRBD2. V was clipped by 10 bases and J by 4 bases; unmatched bases: 7. There are 13 residues in the CDR3. The CDR3 sequence is CATGLDSYNEQFF. CDR3 bases: TGTGCCACCGGACTAGACTCTTACAATGAGCAGTTCTTC.

With regard to this clonotype: One junction end does not reproduce the germline sequence, and a read error may be involved. The chain carries TRBV7-2 and TRBJ2-1, with D tentatively TRBD2 (5 bases). Germline CDR1 reads SGHTA; CDR2 reads FQGNSA. The CDR3 totals 15 residues. CDR3 amino acids: CASSLLGSSYNGQFF. The CDR3 region has the DNA TGTGCCAGCAGCTTACTTGGGAGTTCCTACAATGGGCAGTTCTTC.